The 2 T cell receptor beta chains presented below share a single source sample, sequenced in a study of T cell clonality in common variable immunodeficiency. Findings and limits, study-wide: Reportedly, TCR beta sequences from common variable immunodeficiency showed fewer deletions and N-nucleotide insertions.

Their antigens remain unidentified. Here immunoSEQ multiplex PCR was the method, and the copy in TCRdb shows in-frame clones only, minus some. The table lists about 12,000 clones, with no singletons. The specimen sequenced was peripheral blood mononuclear cells. These receptors all stem from a human donor with common variable immunodeficiency.

About this clone itself: The read terminates 3 residues ahead of where the CDR3 ends, so the germline J gene completes it. The rearrangement joins TRBV6-2 or TRBV6-3 to TRBJ2-5; tentative D call: TRBD1 (5 bases). The CDR3 is made up of 16 amino acids. The V end was cut by 4 bases, the J end by 2 bases, with 17 bases between. CDR1 MNHEY and CDR2 SVGEGT come from the germline V gene. The chain's CDR3 is CASSLPSLGLQETQYF. CDR3 DNA, as far as it was read: TGTGCCAGCAGTTTACCTTCGTTGGGGCTACAAGAGACC.

This clone turned up a few times. The read ends 3 residues early relative to the CDR3; the germline J gene fills the gap. V usage is TRBV7-9 and J usage is TRBJ2-5, with 9 positions matching TRBD2. The length of the CDR3 is 14 residues. Trimming removed 7 bases from V and 5 bases from J; junction bases left unmatched: 8. Germline CDR1 SEHNR, CDR2 FQNEAQ (reference sequence). The CDR3 loop is CASTAGGPMETQYF. CDR3 DNA, as far as it was read: TGTGCCAGCACTGCGGGGGGGCCCATGGAGACC.